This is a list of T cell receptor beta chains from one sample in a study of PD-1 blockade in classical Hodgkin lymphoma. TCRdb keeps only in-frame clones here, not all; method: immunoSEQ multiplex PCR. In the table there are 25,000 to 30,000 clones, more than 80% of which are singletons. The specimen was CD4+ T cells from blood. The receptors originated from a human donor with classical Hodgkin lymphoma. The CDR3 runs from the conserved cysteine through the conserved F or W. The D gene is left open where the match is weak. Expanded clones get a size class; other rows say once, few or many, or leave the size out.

DNA: TGTGCCAGCAGCCCTACGGATTTGGCTAATGAAAAACTGTTTTTT
CDR3: CASSPTDLANEKLFF
J: TRBJ1-4
length: 15
D: .
V: TRBV7-9
size: .

DNA: TGCGCCAGGGGGCCAATGGTCGAGCAGTACTTC
CDR3: CARGPMVEQYF
J: TRBJ2-7
length: 11
D: .
V: TRBV10-1
size: .

DNA: TGTGCCAGCAGCCAGGACAGCTACGAGCAGTACTTC
CDR3: CASSQDSYEQYF
J: TRBJ2-7
length: 12
D: .
V: TRBV6-5
size: .

DNA: TGTGCCAGTAGTACGCGCAAGGACGGTGGCTACACCTTC
CDR3: CASSTRKDGGYTF
J: TRBJ1-2
length: 13
D: .
V: TRBV19
size: .

DNA: TGTGCCCTCGAGGGTGTCGCTTCCTACGAGCAGTACTTC
CDR3: CALEGVASYEQYF
J: TRBJ2-7
length: 13
D: .
V: TRBV6-1
size: .

DNA: TGTGCCAGCAGAAACACAGGGGCCTATGGCTACACCTTC
CDR3: CASRNTGAYGYTF
J: TRBJ1-2
length: 13
D: TRBD1
V: TRBV2
size: .

DNA: TGCGCCAGCAGCTTGGGGGAGCCTATCGATGAGCAGTTCTTC
CDR3: CASSLGEPIDEQFF
J: TRBJ2-1
length: 14
D: .
V: TRBV5-1
size: .

DNA: TGCGCCAGCAGCTTGTCGGGAGGGGACTACAATGAGCAGTTCTTC
CDR3: CASSLSGGDYNEQFF
J: TRBJ2-1
length: 15
D: TRBD2
V: TRBV5-1
size: .

DNA: TGTGCCATCAGTGACCCTCGGACAGCGGAAAACATTCAGTACTTC
CDR3: CAISDPRTAENIQYF
J: TRBJ2-4
length: 15
D: .
V: TRBV10-3
size: .

DNA: TGTGCCAGCTCCTCCACAGGGCAAGGAGAGACCCAGTACTTC
CDR3: CASSSTGQGETQYF
J: TRBJ2-5
length: 14
D: .
V: TRBV28
size: .

DNA: TGCGCCAGCAGCCCGAGGACAGTTTCTGGGGCCAACGTCCTGACTTTC
CDR3: CASSPRTVSGANVLTF
J: TRBJ2-6
length: 16
D: .
V: TRBV5-1
size: .

DNA: TGTGCCAGTAGTATCTCCTTTAGCAATCAGCCCCAGCATTTT
CDR3: CASSISFSNQPQHF
J: TRBJ1-5
length: 14
D: .
V: TRBV19
size: .

DNA: TGCGCCAGTATTGGGGTCCGAGGAATTATGGCGTCCTACAATGAGCAGTTCTTC
CDR3: CASIGVRGIMASYNEQFF
J: TRBJ2-1
length: 18
D: .
V: TRBV10-1
size: .

DNA: TGTGCCAGCAGTTACGGGGGGTCCTACGAGCAGTACTTC
CDR3: CASSYGGSYEQYF
J: TRBJ2-7
length: 13
D: .
V: TRBV6-6
size: .

DNA: TGTGCCAGCAGCTTTAAGGGCTCTGGAAACACCATATATTTT
CDR3: CASSFKGSGNTIYF
J: TRBJ1-3
length: 14
D: .
V: TRBV7-2
size: .

DNA: TGTGCCAGCTCACCACGGACAGCCTACGAGCAGTACTTC
CDR3: CASSPRTAYEQYF
J: TRBJ2-7
length: 13
D: .
V: TRBV18
size: .

DNA: TGTGCCAGCAGCTTGGGGAGACAAACCGGGGAGCTGTTTTTT
CDR3: CASSLGRQTGELFF
J: TRBJ2-2
length: 14
D: .
V: TRBV5-6
size: .

DNA: TGTGCCAGCAGCCTAGCGGGAGTTATCGAGACCCAGTACTTC
CDR3: CASSLAGVIETQYF
J: TRBJ2-5
length: 14
D: TRBD2
V: TRBV7-2
size: .

DNA: TGTGCCAGCAGCGCGGTACTAGGCGGCGAGCAGTACTTC
CDR3: CASSAVLGGEQYF
J: TRBJ2-7
length: 13
D: .
V: TRBV5-6
size: .

DNA: TGTGCCATCAGTGGACTGGGTGGAAACACCATATATTTT
CDR3: CAISGLGGNTIYF
J: TRBJ1-3
length: 13
D: .
V: TRBV10-3
size: .

DNA: TGTGCCAGCAGCTTAGTTAGCGGTAGCTCCTACAATGAGCAGTTCTTC
CDR3: CASSLVSGSSYNEQFF
J: TRBJ2-1
length: 16
D: .
V: TRBV7-2
size: .

DNA: TGTGCCAGCAGCTTAACCCTAGGTGAGCAGTACTTC
CDR3: CASSLTLGEQYF
J: TRBJ2-7
length: 12
D: .
V: TRBV7-9
size: .

DNA: TGTGCCAGCTCACGGCAAATAGATGAGCAGTTCTTC
CDR3: CASSRQIDEQFF
J: TRBJ2-1
length: 12
D: .
V: TRBV18
size: .

DNA: TGTGCCAGCACCTCCCTAGAAACTGAAGCTTTCTTT
CDR3: CASTSLETEAFF
J: TRBJ1-1
length: 12
D: .
V: TRBV28
size: .

DNA: TGTGCCAGCAGTTTACGGTGGGGCAGGGACGAAGCGAGAGGCAATCAGCCCCAGCATTTT
CDR3: CASSLRWGRDEARGNQPQHF
J: TRBJ1-5
length: 20
D: .
V: TRBV28
size: .

DNA: TGTGCCAGCAGGACCAGCGGGAGCCACAATGAGCAGTTCTTC
CDR3: CASRTSGSHNEQFF
J: TRBJ2-1
length: 14
D: TRBD2
V: TRBV6-1
size: .

DNA: TGTGCCAGCAGCTTGGCCGGGCAGGGAGTAGCCTACGAGCAGTACTTC
CDR3: CASSLAGQGVAYEQYF
J: TRBJ2-7
length: 16
D: .
V: TRBV5-5
size: .

DNA: TGTGCCAGCAGCCGACAGGGATTAAACACTGAAGCTTTCTTT
CDR3: CASSRQGLNTEAFF
J: TRBJ1-1
length: 14
D: TRBD1
V: TRBV7-3
size: .

DNA: TGTGCCATCAGCCTCAGGGGGTTGGATAATGAGCAGTTCTTC
CDR3: CAISLRGLDNEQFF
J: TRBJ2-1
length: 14
D: TRBD1
V: TRBV10-3
size: .

DNA: TGTGCCAGCTCGCGTGACACGGGCGGGGAGACCCAGTACTTC
CDR3: CASSRDTGGETQYF
J: TRBJ2-5
length: 14
D: .
V: TRBV18
size: .

DNA: TGTGCAAGTCGCCTAGAGGGGTCTAGCGGGAAGCCGAACACCGGGGAGCTGTTTTTT
CDR3: CASRLEGSSGKPNTGELFF
J: TRBJ2-2
length: 19
D: .
V: TRBV12-2
size: .

DNA: TGTGCCAGCAGCCAAAGCACGAACACCGGGGAGCTGTTTTTT
CDR3: CASSQSTNTGELFF
J: TRBJ2-2
length: 14
D: .
V: TRBV7-7
size: .

DNA: TGTGCCAGCAGTACGCCGGGACTTTCTATAGGAGGATTTGGAGCTTTCTTT
CDR3: CASSTPGLSIGGFGAFF
J: TRBJ1-1
length: 17
D: .
V: TRBV28
size: .

DNA: TGTGCCAGCAGCCCCTCAGGGGGTTCCACTGAAGCTTTCTTT
CDR3: CASSPSGGSTEAFF
J: TRBJ1-1
length: 14
D: TRBD1
V: TRBV9
size: .

DNA: TGTGCCAGCAGTTTTTTGACGAACACCGGGGAGCTGTTTTTT
CDR3: CASSFLTNTGELFF
J: TRBJ2-2
length: 14
D: .
V: TRBV27
size: .

DNA: TGTGCCAGCAGCTTGGCGCGTTTCGGCTACACCTTC
CDR3: CASSLARFGYTF
J: TRBJ1-2
length: 12
D: .
V: TRBV5-5
size: .

DNA: TGCGCCAGCAGTTCTGTAACCGCAGCCTACAATGAGCAGTTCTTC
CDR3: CASSSVTAAYNEQFF
J: TRBJ2-1
length: 15
D: .
V: TRBV5-1
size: .

DNA: TGTGCCAGCAGCCAAGATCGGGAGACCGGGACTAGCGGGAGAGCTGAGCAGTTCTTC
CDR3: CASSQDRETGTSGRAEQFF
J: TRBJ2-1
length: 19
D: TRBD2
V: TRBV14
size: .

DNA: TGCGCCAGCAGCCAAGAGATATGGACTGGAGGGGTCACAGATACGCAGTATTTT
CDR3: CASSQEIWTGGVTDTQYF
J: TRBJ2-3
length: 18
D: .
V: TRBV4-3
size: .

DNA: TGCGCCAGCAGCCGCGCTGGGGACGTCTACGAGCAGTACTTC
CDR3: CASSRAGDVYEQYF
J: TRBJ2-7
length: 14
D: .
V: TRBV5-1
size: .

DNA: TGTGCCAGCAACCCATGGGGGACGAACACTGAAGCTTTCTTT
CDR3: CASNPWGTNTEAFF
J: TRBJ1-1
length: 14
D: .
V: TRBV7-9
size: .

DNA: TGCGCCAGCAGTGAGCTGATAGCGGGAGTCCGGGATACGCAGTATTTT
CDR3: CASSELIAGVRDTQYF
J: TRBJ2-3
length: 16
D: TRBD2
V: TRBV10-2
size: .

DNA: TGTGCCAGCAGCTTCATCGGTGAAAAACTGTTTTTT
CDR3: CASSFIGEKLFF
J: TRBJ1-4
length: 12
D: .
V: TRBV7-2
size: few

DNA: TGCGCCAGCAGCTTTTGGTCTGACAGGGGTAGTGGCGATGAGCAGTTCTTC
CDR3: CASSFWSDRGSGDEQFF
J: TRBJ2-1
length: 17
D: TRBD1
V: TRBV5-1
size: .

DNA: TGTGCCAGCAGCAGACGGACGGTAACCTACGAGCAGTACTTC
CDR3: CASSRRTVTYEQYF
J: TRBJ2-7
length: 14
D: .
V: TRBV5-8
size: .

DNA: TGTGCCAGCAGTTTATCCACCGGGGGCGGGAGGCTATACAATGAGCAGTTCTTC
CDR3: CASSLSTGGGRLYNEQFF
J: TRBJ2-1
length: 18
D: TRBD2
V: TRBV27
size: .

DNA: TGTGCCAGTAGTGCGGGACTAGCGAACCAAGAGACCCAGTACTTC
CDR3: CASSAGLANQETQYF
J: TRBJ2-5
length: 15
D: TRBD2
V: TRBV19
size: .